This T cell receptor (beta chain) derives from a study of CD8 T cells in Susac syndrome. CDR1 is SGHRS and CDR2 is YFSETQ in the germline V gene. V shed 5 bases, J shed 2 bases, and the junction held 5 bases outside the gene matches. CDR3 length: 14 residues. Roughly 0.45 to 1 ug RNA was reverse transcribed with random hexamers. Amplification of the TCR beta CDR3 was carried out by immunoSEQ multiplex PCR, which spanned a total of 54 Vbeta and 13 Jbeta segments. One entry per CDR3 protein, called by TCRdb with MiXCR from the immunoSEQ multiplex PCR reads. Among around 300,000 distinct CDR3 sequences, around 91% were seen once, and the ten largest hold approximately 0.2%. CD8+ and CD4+ T cells from blood underwent TCR beta sequencing, which was carried out in a high-throughput format. It was negative isolation that provided the CD8+ and CD4+ T cells, whereas TEMRA cells were enriched by FACS. This clonotype has just a few counts. Its antigen remains unidentified.

Overall study findings and caveats: The study admitted that it had a relatively small number of individuals in its TCR sequencing and HLA analysis.

Sequenced: CD8+ T cells from PBMCs. The chain joins TRBV5-1 to TRBJ2-5, with 8 nucleotides matching TRBD1. The receptor comes from a human donor with multiple sclerosis. The CDR3 DNA follows: TGCGCCAGCAGACCCCGGACAGGGCAAGAGACCCAGTACTTC. It codes for CASRPRTGQETQYF.